Listed below are T cell receptor beta chains from one sample, sequenced in a study of graft-versus-host responses after intestinal transplantation. Method: immunoSEQ multiplex PCR; TCRdb's copy keeps in-frame clones and lacks some. The sample lists about 85,000 clones, approximately 89% occurring once. These receptors' targets are unknown. The sample was unstimulated CD8+ T cells sorted from spleen or lymph node cells, taken before transplant. The receptors come from a human donor who was the organ donor for an intestinal transplant. Each CDR3 is given without its conserved first and last residue.

>TRBV13
ASSSLPTDYYGYT
>TRBV10-2
ASSERSGGGYT
>TRBV5-1
ASSPRQGSYEQY
>TRBV19
ASSIRQVYPNTEAF
>TRBV6-5
ASGTGEDYEQY
>TRBV5-1
ASSLVGSYEQY
>TRBV4-2
ASSQTPGSDTQY
>TRBV5-4
ASSSGTTYEQY
>TRBV27
ASSSIRGEETQY
>TRBV6-1
ASRDIRGEAF
>TRBV7-7
ASSPHRGLAEQF
>TRBV6-6
ASSYAGPGGYT
>TRBV6-5
ASSRGMNTEAF
>TRBV4-1
ASSTKPTGPPYQPQH
>TRBV27
ASGGAYNEQF
>TRBV12-5
ASALNTEAF
>TRBV5-5
ASSISSAGAIYEQY
>TRBV27
ASSLGQGGDTQY
>TRBV9
ASSELQGANYGYT
>TRBV7-8
ASRPPGTAAGANVLT
>TRBV2
ASKPGLAYKQY
>TRBV4-1
ASSQGVRSVLGYEQY
>TRBV4-2
ASSFGAGTGYEQY